Below, 15 T cell receptor beta chains from the same sample are listed, as sequenced in a study of blood T cell repertoires in COVID-19. Only in-frame clones appear in the TCRdb table, and some are missing; sequencing was by immunoSEQ multiplex PCR. The table records 120,000 or so clones, under 90% of them present only once. The sample comprised peripheral blood. All receptors come from a woman between 65 and 79 years old with acute or convalescent COVID-19.

This clone was seen many times. V gene TRBV13 combines with J gene TRBJ2-2; 10 bases agree with TRBD1. V was pared by 4 bases and J by 4 bases, with 9 bases of the junction left unmatched. The CDR3 extends over 17 amino acids. From germline, CDR1 is PRHDT and CDR2 FYEKMQ (reference sequence). The CDR3 here is CASSYDRTGGVTGELFF. In DNA, the CDR3 is TGTGCCAGCAGCTACGACCGGACAGGGGGGGTCACCGGGGAGCTGTTTTTT.

The V call is TRBV3-1 (or the pseudogene TRBV3-2), the J call TRBJ1-3, with TRBD1 identical over 8 bases. The junction had 1 base not matched to a gene; V was cut back by 5 bases and J by 1 base. The length of the CDR3 is 14 residues. Germline V gives CDR1 LGHDT, CDR2 YNNKEL (reference sequence). CDR3 bases: TGTGCCAGCAGCAGGACAGGGTCTGGAAACACCATATATTTT. It translates to CASSRTGSGNTIYF.

This clone was found a few times. V usage is TRBV30 and J usage is TRBJ1-6, with a tentative D call TRBD1 (6 bases). Germline values: CDR1 GTSNPN, CDR2 SVGIG (reference sequence). V was shortened by 5 bases and J by 2 bases, with 7 bases between the two germline ends. The CDR3 runs 13 residues. The CDR3 nucleotides are TGTGCCTGGGGGGGCACCTATAATTCACCCCTCCACTTT. This sequence encodes CAWGGTYNSPLHF.

This clone has only a few counts. The V gene is TRBV27, the J gene TRBJ1-1; D is unresolved. The CDR3 spans 12 residues. The V gene lost 4 bases and the J gene lost 7 bases, with 10 bases spanning the gap. Germline CDR1 reads MNHEY; CDR2 reads SMNVEV (reference sequence). CDR3 amino acids: CASSSNRGEAFF. The CDR3 DNA reads as TGTGCCAGCAGTTCAAACCGGGGTGAAGCTTTCTTT.

The rearrangement uses TRBV15 and TRBJ1-4; D possibly corresponds to TRBD1 (6 bases). The ends were cut back, 5 bases at V and 7 bases at J, with 14 bases in the middle. CDR1 is LNHNV, CDR2 YYDKDF, per germline (reference sequence). The CDR3 contains 14 residues. CDR3 sequence (DNA): TGTGCCACCAGCGGAGGGGGAGTTCGTGAAAAACTGTTTTTT. Residues: CATSGGGVREKLFF.

The V call is TRBV7-9, the J call TRBJ1-3, with TRBD1 as a possible D gene (6 bases). Germline CDR1 and CDR2: SEHNR and FQNEAQ (reference sequence). V shed 4 bases and J shed 0 bases, with 13 bases lying between them. The CDR3 extends over 16 amino acids. The CDR3 sequence is CASSYGQTFSGNTIYF. The CDR3 DNA reads TGTGCCAGCAGCTACGGACAGACCTTCTCTGGAAACACCATATATTTT.

This rearrangement joins TRBV10-3 to TRBJ2-7; weak D call: TRBD1 (5 bases). The germline V and J ends were trimmed by 3 bases and 3 bases, with 12 bases remaining between them. The CDR3 is 14 residues long. CDR1 and CDR2 from the germline V gene are ENHRY and SYGVKD. This chain's CDR3 is CAISDRGRVYEQYF. The DNA for the CDR3 is TGTGCCATCAGTGATCGTGGCAGGGTCTACGAGCAGTACTTC.

The chain carries TRBV19 and TRBJ1-1; a weak D match, TRBD1 (5 bases). Deletions cut 6 bases from V and 1 base from J, with 12 bases between. The CDR3 contains 14 residues. Per the germline V gene, CDR1 is LNHDA and CDR2 is SQIVND (reference sequence). The CDR3 bases are TGTGCCAGTAGGGGGGAGGCTTGGAACACTGAAGCTTTCTTT. This sequence encodes CASRGEAWNTEAFF.

The rearrangement joins TRBV30 to TRBJ1-3; 10 bases are a match to TRBD1. The CDR3 spans 13 residues. Germline V CDR1 and CDR2: GTSNPN, SVGIG (reference sequence). With 5 bases clipped from V and 3 bases from J, the junction kept 1 base outside the gene matches. In DNA form, the CDR3 reads TGTGCCTGGGGACAGGGGGGTGGAAACACCATATATTTT. It specifies CAWGQGGGNTIYF.

This CDR3 is CAWSGGRNYGYTF. CDR3 coding DNA: TGTGCCTGGAGTGGTGGCAGAAACTATGGCTACACCTTC. The V gene is TRBV30, the J gene TRBJ1-2; D remains ambiguous. The CDR3 length is 13 residues. Trimming cost V 1 base and J 2 bases, with 8 bases left between them. Germline CDR1 and CDR2: GTSNPN and SVGIG (reference sequence).

The chain has TRBV7-2 and TRBJ2-3, with D unresolved. Trimming removed 4 bases at V and 6 bases at J, with 17 bases between. This CDR3 contains 15 residues. CDR1 is SGHTA and CDR2 is FQGNSA in the germline V gene. Here the CDR3 reads CASSSLSRVGDTQYF. The DNA for the CDR3 is TGTGCCAGCAGCTCCCTGAGTAGAGTCGGGGATACGCAGTATTTT.

The chain has TRBV5-1 and TRBJ2-3; 9 positions agree with TRBD2. Germline CDR1 SGHRS, CDR2 YFSETQ. This CDR3 is built from 16 residues. J was trimmed by 7 bases and V by 0 bases; bases with no gene match: 9. The CDR3 region has the DNA TGCGCCAGCAGCTTGGGCGGCGGGGGGGCCGGAAATACGCAGTATTTT. Its translation: CASSLGGGGAGNTQYF.

The V call is TRBV19, the J call TRBJ1-1; D call uncertain. V was pared by 1 base and J by 1 base, with 4 bases between. The CDR3 length is 13 residues. The germline CDR1 and CDR2 sequences are LNHDA and SQIVND (reference sequence). The CDR3: CASSIGQNTEAFF. The DNA of the CDR3 is TGTGCCAGTAGTATAGGACAGAACACTGAAGCTTTCTTT.

The chain employs TRBV7-3 and TRBJ2-5, with 8 bases aligning to TRBD2. Trimming took 4 bases from V and 2 from J; bases not matched to a gene: 6. Per the germline V gene, CDR1 is SGHTA and CDR2 is FQGTGA. The CDR3 runs 15 residues. CDR3 coding DNA: TGTGCCAGCAGCTACTCCGGGACTAGTCAAGAGACCCAGTACTTC. The encoded protein is CASSYSGTSQETQYF.

The chain employs TRBV6-5 and TRBJ2-3, with 9 positions matching TRBD1. V lost 2 bases, J lost 5 bases, and 2 bases stayed unmatched. Germline CDR1 reads MNHEY; CDR2 reads SVGAGI. The CDR3 spans 14 residues. CDR3 nucleotide sequence: TGTGCCAGCAGTTACCGGGACAGGGAAGATACGCAGTATTTT. Translating gives CASSYRDREDTQYF.